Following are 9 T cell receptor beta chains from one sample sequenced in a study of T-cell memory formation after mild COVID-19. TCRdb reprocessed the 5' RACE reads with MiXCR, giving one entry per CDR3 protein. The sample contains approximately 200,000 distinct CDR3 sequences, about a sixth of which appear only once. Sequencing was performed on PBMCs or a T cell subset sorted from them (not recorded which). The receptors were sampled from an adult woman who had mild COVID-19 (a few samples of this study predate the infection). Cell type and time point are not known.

The CDR3 is CASGRRGSGEQYF. CDR3 sequence (DNA): TGTGCCAGCGGCCGCAGGGGCTCGGGCGAGCAGTACTTC. The V and J genes are TRBV7-9 and TRBJ2-7; tentative D call: TRBD1 (6 bases). The CDR3 contains 13 residues. V shed 8 bases and J shed 6 bases, with 17 bases lying between them. The germline V gene has CDR1 SEHNR and CDR2 FQNEAQ (reference sequence).

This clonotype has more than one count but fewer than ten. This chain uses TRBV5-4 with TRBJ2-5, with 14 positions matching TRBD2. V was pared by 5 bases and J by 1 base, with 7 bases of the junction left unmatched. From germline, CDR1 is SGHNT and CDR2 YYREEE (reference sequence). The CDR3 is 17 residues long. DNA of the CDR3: TGTGCCAGCAGGGCGGGACTAGCGGGGGTAGGCCAAGAGACCCAGTACTTC. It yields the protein CASRAGLAGVGQETQYF.

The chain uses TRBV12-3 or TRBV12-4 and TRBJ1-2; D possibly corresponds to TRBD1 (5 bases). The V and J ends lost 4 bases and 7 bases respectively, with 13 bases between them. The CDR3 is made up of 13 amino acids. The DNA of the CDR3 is TGTGCCAGCAGTTCTGCGAACGGGGGTGGCTACACCTTC. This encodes CASSSANGGGYTF.

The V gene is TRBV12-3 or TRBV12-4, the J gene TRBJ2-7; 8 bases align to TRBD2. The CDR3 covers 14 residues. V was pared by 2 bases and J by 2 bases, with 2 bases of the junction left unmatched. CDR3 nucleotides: TGTGCCAGCAGTTTAAACGGGGGGGCCTACGAGCAGTACTTC. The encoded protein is CASSLNGGAYEQYF.

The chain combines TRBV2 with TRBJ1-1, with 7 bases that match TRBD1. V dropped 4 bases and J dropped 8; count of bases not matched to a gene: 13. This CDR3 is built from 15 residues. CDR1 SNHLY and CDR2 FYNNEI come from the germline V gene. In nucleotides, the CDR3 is TGTGCCAGCAGTGCAATTCTAGTACAGGGGAGAGAAGCTTTCTTT. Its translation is CASSAILVQGREAFF.

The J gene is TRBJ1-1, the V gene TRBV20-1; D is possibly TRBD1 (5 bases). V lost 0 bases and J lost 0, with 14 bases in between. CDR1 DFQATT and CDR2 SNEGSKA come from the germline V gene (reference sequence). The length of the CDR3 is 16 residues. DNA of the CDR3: TGCAGTGCTAGAGAGAGGGGCCGGGGTATGAACACTGAAGCTTTCTTT. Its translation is CSARERGRGMNTEAFF.

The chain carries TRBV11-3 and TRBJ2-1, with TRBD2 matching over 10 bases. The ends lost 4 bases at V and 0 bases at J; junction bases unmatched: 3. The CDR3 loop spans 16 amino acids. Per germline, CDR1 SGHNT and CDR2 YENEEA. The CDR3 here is CASSSSGRGSYNEQFF. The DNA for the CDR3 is TGTGCCAGCAGCTCGAGCGGGAGGGGCTCCTACAATGAGCAGTTCTTC.

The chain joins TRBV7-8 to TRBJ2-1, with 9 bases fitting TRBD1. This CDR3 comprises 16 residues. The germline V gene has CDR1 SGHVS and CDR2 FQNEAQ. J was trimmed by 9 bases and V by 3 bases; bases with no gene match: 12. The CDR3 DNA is TGTGCCAGCAGCTTCGAGGGTGGGACAGGGAGTGTTGAGCAGTTCTTC. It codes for CASSFEGGTGSVEQFF.

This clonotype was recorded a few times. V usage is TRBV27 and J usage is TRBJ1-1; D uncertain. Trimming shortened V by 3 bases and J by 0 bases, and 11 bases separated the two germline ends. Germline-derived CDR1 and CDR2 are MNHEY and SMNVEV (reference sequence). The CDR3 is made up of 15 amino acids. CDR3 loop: CASSFRGWMNTEAFF. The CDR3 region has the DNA TGTGCCAGCAGTTTCCGGGGATGGATGAACACTGAAGCTTTCTTT.